This entry describes one T cell receptor beta chain. V was clipped by 4 bases and J by 5 bases; unmatched bases: 5. The CDR3 is 14 residues long. CDR1 and CDR2 from the germline V gene are SEHNR and FQNEAQ (reference sequence). The method was immunoSEQ multiplex PCR; TCRdb's version includes in-frame clones alone and lacks a portion of them. The repertoire holds around 400,000 clones, roughly 90% seen once, with roughly 1.2% in the top ten. The entry originates in a study of blood T cell repertoires in COVID-19. Overall study: In each case, the material was cDNA or gDNA derived from T cells, B-cell-depleted T cells, or PBMCs.

Sequencing was performed on peripheral blood. This chain links TRBV7-9 with TRBJ1-5; 7 nucleotides agree with TRBD1. This TCR derives from a man aged 40-55 years with acute or convalescent COVID-19. The CDR3 loop is CASSSDRVDQPQHF. CDR3 in DNA: TGTGCCAGCAGCTCAGACAGGGTCGATCAGCCCCAGCATTTT.